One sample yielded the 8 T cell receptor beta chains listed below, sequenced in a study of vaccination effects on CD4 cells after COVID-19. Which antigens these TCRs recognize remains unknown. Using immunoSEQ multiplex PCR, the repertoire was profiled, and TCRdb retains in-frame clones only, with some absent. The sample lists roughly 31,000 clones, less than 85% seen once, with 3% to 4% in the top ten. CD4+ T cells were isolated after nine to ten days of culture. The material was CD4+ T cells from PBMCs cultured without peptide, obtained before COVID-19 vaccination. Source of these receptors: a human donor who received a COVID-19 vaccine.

CDR3: CASSYYYGGEEKLFF. The DNA of the CDR3 is TGCGCCAGCAGCTACTATTACGGGGGGGAGGAAAAACTGTTTTTT. This chain uses TRBV5-1 with TRBJ1-4; maybe TRBD1 (5 bases). Trimming took 3 bases from V and 8 from J, leaving 17 bases between them. The length of the CDR3 is 15 residues. The germline CDR1 and CDR2 sequences are SGHRS and YFSETQ.

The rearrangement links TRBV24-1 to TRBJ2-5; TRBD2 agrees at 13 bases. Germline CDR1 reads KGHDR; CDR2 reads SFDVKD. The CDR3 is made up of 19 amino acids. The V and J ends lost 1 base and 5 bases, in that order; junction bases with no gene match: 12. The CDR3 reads CATSDFVLHGTSGTETQYF. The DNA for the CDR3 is TGTGCCACCAGTGATTTCGTACTCCATGGGACTAGCGGGACGGAGACCCAGTACTTC.

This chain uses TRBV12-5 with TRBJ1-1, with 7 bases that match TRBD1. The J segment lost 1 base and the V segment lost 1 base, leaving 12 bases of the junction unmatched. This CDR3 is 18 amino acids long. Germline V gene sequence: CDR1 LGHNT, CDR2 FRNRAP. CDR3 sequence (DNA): TGTGCTAGTGGTTTGGACAACAGGGGATTGAGGGGGAACACTGAAGCTTTCTTT. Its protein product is CASGLDNRGLRGNTEAFF.

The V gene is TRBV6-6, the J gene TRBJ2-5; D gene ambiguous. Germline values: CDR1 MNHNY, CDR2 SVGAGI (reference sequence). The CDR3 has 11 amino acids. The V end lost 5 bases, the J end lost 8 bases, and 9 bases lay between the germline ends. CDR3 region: CASSMTFTQYF. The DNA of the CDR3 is TGTGCCAGCAGTATGACTTTTACCCAGTACTTC.

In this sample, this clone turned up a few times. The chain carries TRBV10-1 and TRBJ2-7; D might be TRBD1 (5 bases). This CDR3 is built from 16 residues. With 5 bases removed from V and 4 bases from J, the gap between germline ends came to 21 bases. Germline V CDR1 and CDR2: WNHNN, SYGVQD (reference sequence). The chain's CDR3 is CASSSDWGLEPYEQYF. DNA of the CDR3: TGCGCCAGCAGTTCTGATTGGGGCCTGGAGCCGTACGAGCAGTACTTC.

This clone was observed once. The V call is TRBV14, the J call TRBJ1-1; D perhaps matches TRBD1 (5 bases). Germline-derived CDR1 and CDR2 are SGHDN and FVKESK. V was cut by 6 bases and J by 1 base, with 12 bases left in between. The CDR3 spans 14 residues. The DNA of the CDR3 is TGTGCCAGCAGACGGGAGGGGAGGAACACTGAAGCTTTCTTT. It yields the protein CASRREGRNTEAFF. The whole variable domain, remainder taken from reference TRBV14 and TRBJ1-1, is EAGVTQFPSHSVIEKGQTVTLRCDPISGHDNLYWYRRVMGKEIKFLLHFVKESKQDESGMPNNRFLAERTGGTYSTLKVQPAELEDSGVYFCASRREGRNTEAFFGQGTRLTVV.

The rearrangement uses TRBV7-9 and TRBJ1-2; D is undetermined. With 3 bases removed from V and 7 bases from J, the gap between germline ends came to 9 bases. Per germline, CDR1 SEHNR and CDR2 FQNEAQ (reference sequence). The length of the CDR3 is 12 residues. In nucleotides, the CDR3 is TGTGCCAGCAGCTTTCGGGCCTCTGGCTACACCTTC. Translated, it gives CASSFRASGYTF.

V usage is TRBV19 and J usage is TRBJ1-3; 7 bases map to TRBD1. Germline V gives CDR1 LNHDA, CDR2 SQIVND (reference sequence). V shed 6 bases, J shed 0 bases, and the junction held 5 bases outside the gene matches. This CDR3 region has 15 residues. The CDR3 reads CASRKDRISGNTIYF. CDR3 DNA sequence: TGTGCCAGTAGAAAGGACAGGATCTCTGGAAACACCATATATTTT.